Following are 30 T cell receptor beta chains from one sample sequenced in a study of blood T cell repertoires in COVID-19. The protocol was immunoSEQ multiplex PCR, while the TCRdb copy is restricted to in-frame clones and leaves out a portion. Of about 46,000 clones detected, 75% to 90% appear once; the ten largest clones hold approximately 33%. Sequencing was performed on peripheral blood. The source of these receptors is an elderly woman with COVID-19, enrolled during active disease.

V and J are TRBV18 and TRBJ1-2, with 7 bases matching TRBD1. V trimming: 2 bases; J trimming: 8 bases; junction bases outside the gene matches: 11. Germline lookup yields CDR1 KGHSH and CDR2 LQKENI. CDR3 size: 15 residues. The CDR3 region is CASSPSGQVRYGYTF. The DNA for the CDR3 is TGTGCCAGCTCACCATCCGGACAGGTCCGTTACGGCTACACCTTC.

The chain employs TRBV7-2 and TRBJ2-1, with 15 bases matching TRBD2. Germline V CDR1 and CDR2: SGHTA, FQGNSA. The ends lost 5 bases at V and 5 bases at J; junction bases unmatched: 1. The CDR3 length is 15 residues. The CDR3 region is CASSGLAGGHNEQFF. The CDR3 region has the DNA TGTGCCAGCAGCGGACTAGCGGGGGGGCACAATGAGCAGTTCTTC.

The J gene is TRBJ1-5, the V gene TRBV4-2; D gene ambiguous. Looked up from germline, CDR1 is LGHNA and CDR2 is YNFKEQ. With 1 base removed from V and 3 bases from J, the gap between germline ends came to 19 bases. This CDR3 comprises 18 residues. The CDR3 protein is CASSQVGGRRVNNQPQHF. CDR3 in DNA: TGTGCCAGCAGCCAAGTAGGAGGGCGGCGAGTTAACAATCAGCCCCAGCATTTT.

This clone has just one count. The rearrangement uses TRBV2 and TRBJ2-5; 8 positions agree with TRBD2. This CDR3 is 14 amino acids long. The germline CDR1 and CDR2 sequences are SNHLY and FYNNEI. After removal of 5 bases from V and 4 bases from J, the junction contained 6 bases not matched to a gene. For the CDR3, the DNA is TGTGCCAGCAGTCCGGCCCGGGGGGGAGAGACCCAGTACTTC. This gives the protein CASSPARGGETQYF.

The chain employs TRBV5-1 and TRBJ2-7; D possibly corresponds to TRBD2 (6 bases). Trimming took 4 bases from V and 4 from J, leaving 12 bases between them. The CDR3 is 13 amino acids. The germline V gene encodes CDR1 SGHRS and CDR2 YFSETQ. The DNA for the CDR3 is TGCGCCAGCAGCCCGGGCGGGGCGTACGAGCAGTACTTC. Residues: CASSPGGAYEQYF.

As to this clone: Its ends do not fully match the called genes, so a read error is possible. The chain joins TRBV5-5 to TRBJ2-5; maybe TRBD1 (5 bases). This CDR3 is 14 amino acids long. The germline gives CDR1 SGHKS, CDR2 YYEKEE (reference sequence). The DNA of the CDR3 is TGTGCCAGCAGCTTAGAGACAGAGTCAAGAGAAATGGACTTC. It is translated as CASSLETESREMDF. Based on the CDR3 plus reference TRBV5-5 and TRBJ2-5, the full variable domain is DAGVTQSPTHLIKTRGQQVTLRCSPISGHKSVSWYQQVLGQGPQFIFQYYEKEERGRGNFPDRFSARQFPNYSSELNVNALLLGDSALYLCASSLETESREMDFGPGTRLLVL.

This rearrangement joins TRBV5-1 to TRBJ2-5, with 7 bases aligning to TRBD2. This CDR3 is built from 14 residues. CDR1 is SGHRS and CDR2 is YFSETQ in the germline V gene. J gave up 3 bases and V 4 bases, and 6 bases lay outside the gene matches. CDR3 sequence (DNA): TGCGCCAGCAGCAGCGGGGCAGTCGAAGAGACCCAGTACTTC. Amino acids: CASSSGAVEETQYF.

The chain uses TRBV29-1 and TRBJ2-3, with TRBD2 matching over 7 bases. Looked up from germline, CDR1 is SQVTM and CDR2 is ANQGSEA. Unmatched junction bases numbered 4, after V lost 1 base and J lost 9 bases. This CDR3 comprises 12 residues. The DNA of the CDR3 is TGCAGCGTTGAAGCGGTCGGGAGGACGCAGTATTTT. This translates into CSVEAVGRTQYF.

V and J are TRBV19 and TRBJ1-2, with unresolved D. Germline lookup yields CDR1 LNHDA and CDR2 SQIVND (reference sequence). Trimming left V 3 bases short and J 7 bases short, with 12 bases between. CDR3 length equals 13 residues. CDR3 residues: CASSIEAPAGYTF. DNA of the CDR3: TGTGCCAGTAGTATTGAGGCACCGGCTGGCTACACCTTC. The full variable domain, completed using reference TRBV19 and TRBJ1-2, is DGGITQSPKYLFRKEGQNVTLSCEQNLNHDAMYWYRQDPGQGLRLIYYSQIVNDFQKGDIAEGYSVSREKKESFPLTVTSAQKNPTAFYLCASSIEAPAGYTFGSGTRLTVV.

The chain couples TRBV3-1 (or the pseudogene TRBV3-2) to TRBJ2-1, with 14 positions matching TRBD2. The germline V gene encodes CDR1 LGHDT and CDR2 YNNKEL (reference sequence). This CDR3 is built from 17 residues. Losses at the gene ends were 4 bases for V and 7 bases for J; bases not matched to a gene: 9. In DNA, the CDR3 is TGTGCCAGCAGCCGTAGAAAGGGACTAGCGGGAGTAAATGAGCAGTTCTTC. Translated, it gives CASSRRKGLAGVNEQFF.

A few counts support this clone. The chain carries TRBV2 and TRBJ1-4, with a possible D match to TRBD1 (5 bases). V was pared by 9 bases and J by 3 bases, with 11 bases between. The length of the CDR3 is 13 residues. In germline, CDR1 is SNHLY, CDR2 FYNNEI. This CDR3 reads CASPNRSNEKLFF. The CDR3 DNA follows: TGTGCCAGTCCTAACAGGTCTAATGAAAAACTGTTTTTT.

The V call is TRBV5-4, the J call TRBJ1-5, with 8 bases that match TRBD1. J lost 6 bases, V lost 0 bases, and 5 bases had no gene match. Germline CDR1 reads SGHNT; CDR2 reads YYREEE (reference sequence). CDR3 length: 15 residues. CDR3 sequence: CASSLAGGVAQPQHF. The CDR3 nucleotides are TGTGCCAGCAGCTTGGCAGGGGGCGTCGCTCAGCCCCAGCATTTT.

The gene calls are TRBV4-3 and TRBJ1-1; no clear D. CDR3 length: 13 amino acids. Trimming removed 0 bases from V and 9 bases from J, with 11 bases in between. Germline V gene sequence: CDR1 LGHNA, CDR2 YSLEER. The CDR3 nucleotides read TGCGCCAGCAGCCAAGATACGGTCACCCAAGCTTTCTTT. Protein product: CASSQDTVTQAFF.

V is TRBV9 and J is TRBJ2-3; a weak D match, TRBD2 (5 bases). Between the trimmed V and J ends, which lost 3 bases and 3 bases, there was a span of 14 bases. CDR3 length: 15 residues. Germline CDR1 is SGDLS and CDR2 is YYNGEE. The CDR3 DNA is TGTGCCAGCAGCGGTCGGGGAGCCTGGACAGATACGCAGTATTTT. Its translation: CASSGRGAWTDTQYF.

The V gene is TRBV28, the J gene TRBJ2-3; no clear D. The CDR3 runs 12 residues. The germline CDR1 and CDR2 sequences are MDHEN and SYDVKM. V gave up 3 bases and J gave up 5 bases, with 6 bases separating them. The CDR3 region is CASSLNRDTQYF. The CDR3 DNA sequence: TGTGCCAGCAGTTTGAACAGAGATACGCAGTATTTT.

In DNA form, the CDR3 reads TGTGCCAGCAGCAGGGGGCAGTACCAAGAGACCCAGTACTTC. Encoded protein: CASSRGQYQETQYF. The chain combines TRBV6-5 with TRBJ2-5; 8 bases align to TRBD1. From germline, CDR1 is MNHEY and CDR2 SVGAGI. The CDR3 spans 14 residues. The trim removed 6 bases at V and 0 bases at J, leaving 3 bases unmatched.

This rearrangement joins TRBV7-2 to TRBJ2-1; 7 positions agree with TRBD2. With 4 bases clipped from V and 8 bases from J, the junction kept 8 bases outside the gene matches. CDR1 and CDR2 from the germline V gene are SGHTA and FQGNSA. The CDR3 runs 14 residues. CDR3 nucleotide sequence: TGTGCCAGCAGCTCCCCTGGGGGGGTCCATGAGCAGTTCTTC. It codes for CASSSPGGVHEQFF.

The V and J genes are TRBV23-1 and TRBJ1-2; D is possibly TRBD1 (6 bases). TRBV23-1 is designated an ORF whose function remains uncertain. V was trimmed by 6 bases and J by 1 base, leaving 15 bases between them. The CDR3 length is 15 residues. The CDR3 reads CASSRVRQDNYGYTF. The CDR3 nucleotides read TGCGCCAGCAGCCGCGTAAGACAGGATAACTATGGCTACACCTTC.

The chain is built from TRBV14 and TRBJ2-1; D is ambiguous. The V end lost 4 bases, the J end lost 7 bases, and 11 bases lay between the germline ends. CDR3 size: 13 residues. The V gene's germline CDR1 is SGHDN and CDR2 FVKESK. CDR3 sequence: CASSPLRGNEQFF. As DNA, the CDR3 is TGTGCCAGCAGCCCCCTCCGCGGAAATGAGCAGTTCTTC.

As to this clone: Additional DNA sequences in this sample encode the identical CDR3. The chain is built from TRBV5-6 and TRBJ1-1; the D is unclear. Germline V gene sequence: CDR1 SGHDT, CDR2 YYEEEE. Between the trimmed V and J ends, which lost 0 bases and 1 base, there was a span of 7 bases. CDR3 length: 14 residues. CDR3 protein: CASSLGQKNTEAFF. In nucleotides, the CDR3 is TGTGCCAGCAGCTTGGGTCAGAAGAACACTGAAGCTTTCTTT.

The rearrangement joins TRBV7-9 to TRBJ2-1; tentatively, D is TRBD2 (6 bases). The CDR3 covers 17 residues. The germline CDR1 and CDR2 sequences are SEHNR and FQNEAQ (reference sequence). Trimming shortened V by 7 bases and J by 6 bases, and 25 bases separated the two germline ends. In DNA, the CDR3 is TGTGCCAGCACCCCAGCGGGTTATGTTGGGGGTGGCAATGAGCAGTTCTTC. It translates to CASTPAGYVGGGNEQFF.

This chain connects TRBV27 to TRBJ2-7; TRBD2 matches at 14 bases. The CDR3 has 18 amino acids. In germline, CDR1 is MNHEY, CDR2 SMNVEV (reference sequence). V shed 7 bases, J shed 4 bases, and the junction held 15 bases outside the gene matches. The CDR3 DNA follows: TGTGCCAGCACCCTTCCGGGACTAGCGGGAGTAAATTGGTACGAGCAGTACTTC. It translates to CASTLPGLAGVNWYEQYF.

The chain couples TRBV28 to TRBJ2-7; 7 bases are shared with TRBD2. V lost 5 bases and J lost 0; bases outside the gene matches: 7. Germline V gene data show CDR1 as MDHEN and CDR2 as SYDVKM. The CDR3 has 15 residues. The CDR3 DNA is TGTGCCAGCAGTCCCCCAAGCGGGAACTCCTACGAGCAGTACTTC. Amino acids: CASSPPSGNSYEQYF.

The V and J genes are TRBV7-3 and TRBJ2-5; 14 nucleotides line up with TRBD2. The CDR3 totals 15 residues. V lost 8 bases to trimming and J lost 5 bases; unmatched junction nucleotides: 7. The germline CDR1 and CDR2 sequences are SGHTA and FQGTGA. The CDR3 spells CASRAGLAGGETQYF. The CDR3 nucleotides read TGTGCCAGCCGAGCCGGACTAGCGGGGGGTGAGACCCAGTACTTC.

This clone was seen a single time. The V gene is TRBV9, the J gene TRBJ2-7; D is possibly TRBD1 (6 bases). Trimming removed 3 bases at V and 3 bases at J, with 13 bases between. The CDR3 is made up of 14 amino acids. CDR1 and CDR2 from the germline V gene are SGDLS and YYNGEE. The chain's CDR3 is CASSARDTYYEQYF. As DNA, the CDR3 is TGTGCCAGCAGCGCCCGGGACACTTACTACGAGCAGTACTTC.

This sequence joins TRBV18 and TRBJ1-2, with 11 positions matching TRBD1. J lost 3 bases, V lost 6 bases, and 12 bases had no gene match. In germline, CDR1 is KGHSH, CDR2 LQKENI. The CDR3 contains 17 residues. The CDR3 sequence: CASSPYGQGAGDYGYTF. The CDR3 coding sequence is TGTGCCAGCTCCCCTTATGGACAGGGGGCCGGTGACTATGGCTACACCTTC.

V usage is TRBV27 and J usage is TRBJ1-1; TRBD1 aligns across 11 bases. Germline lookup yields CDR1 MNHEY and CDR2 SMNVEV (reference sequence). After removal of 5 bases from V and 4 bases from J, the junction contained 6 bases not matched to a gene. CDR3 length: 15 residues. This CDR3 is CASSPTGQGGTEAFF. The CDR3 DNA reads TGTGCCAGCAGTCCCACGGGACAGGGGGGCACTGAAGCTTTCTTT.

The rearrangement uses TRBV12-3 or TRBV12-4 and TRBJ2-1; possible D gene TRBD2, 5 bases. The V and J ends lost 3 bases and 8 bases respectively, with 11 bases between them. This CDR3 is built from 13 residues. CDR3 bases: TGTGCCAGCAGTTTTGGGCGGGCGTATGAGCAGTTCTTC. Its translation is CASSFGRAYEQFF.

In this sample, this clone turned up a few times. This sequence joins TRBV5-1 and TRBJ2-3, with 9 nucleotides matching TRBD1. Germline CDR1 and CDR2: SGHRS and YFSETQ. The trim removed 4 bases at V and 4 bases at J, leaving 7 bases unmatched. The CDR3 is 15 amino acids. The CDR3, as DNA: TGCGCCAGCAGCATTACAGGGGGCGGGTCAGATACGCAGTATTTT. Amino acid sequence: CASSITGGGSDTQYF.

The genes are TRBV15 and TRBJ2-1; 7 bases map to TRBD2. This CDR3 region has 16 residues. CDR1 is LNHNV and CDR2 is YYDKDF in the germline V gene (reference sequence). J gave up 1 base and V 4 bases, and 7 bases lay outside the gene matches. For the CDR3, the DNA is TGTGCCACCAGCACCTTAGCGGGTGCTTCCTACAATGAGCAGTTCTTC. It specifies CATSTLAGASYNEQFF.